This T cell receptor beta chain was retrieved from a study of blood T cells in healthy people across ages. In the study overall: For every two T cells, template switching captured about one barcoded beta molecule. Regarding the study as a whole: Donor CMV status, an unknown factor, possibly confounded changes in expanded clonotypes.

Note on this clonotype: Its target is not known.

Germline V lookup: CDR1 DFQATT, CDR2 SNEGSKA (reference sequence). This CDR3 has 13 residues. The V gene lost 1 base and the J gene lost 9 bases, with 13 bases spanning the gap. Each donor had about 10 milliliters of peripheral blood drawn. The authors ran a second PCR of about 7 to 11 cycles using a sample-barcoded 5' primer and a J-beta primer mix. The template-switch adaptor, which had 12 random nucleotides, put a tag on each cDNA molecule. MiXCR, applied by TCRdb to the 5' RACE reads, yields one record per CDR3 protein. The sample shows roughly 800,000 distinct CDR3 sequences, about 48% of them seen only once.

The clonotype comes from a man older than 75 in good health. Sequenced input: blood. The rearrangement uses TRBV20-1 and TRBJ2-1, with D tentatively TRBD1 (6 bases). This chain's CDR3 is CSARVPGRGEQFF. CDR3 coding DNA: TGCAGTGCTAGAGTCCCAGGCAGGGGTGAGCAGTTCTTC.